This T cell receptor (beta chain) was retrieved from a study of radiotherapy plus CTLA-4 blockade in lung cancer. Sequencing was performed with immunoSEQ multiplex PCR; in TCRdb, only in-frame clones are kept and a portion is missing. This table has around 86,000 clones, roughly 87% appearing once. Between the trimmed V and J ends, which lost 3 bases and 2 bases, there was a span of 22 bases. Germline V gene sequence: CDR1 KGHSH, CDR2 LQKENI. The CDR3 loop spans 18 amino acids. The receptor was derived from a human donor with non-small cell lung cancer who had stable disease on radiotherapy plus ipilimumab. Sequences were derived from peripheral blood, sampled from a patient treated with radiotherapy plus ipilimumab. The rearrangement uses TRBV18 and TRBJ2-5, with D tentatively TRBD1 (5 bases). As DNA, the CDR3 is TGTGCCAGCTCACCGAGGCCCCGTGGCAGGGCCTGGCAAGAGACCCAGTACTTC. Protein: CASSPRPRGRAWQETQYF.